The 13 T cell receptor beta chains presented below share a single source sample, sequenced in a study of blood T cell repertoires in COVID-19. Assay used: immunoSEQ multiplex PCR; TCRdb lists only in-frame clones, some missing. The sample lists a few hundred thousand clones; around 88% were seen once. The sample was peripheral blood. The receptors were sampled from a woman in her seventies with COVID-19, enrolled during active disease.

The chain carries TRBV28 and TRBJ1-5; D may be TRBD1 (5 bases). Deletions cut 5 bases from V and 4 bases from J, with 9 bases between. This CDR3 is built from 13 residues. The germline CDR1 and CDR2 sequences are MDHEN and SYDVKM. Written as DNA, the CDR3 is TGTGCCAGCAGTATCGGGGGGAATCAGCCCCAGCATTTT. This gives the protein CASSIGGNQPQHF.

This chain connects TRBV30 to TRBJ1-2; D uncertain. The CDR3 consists of 12 residues. Germline-derived CDR1 and CDR2 are GTSNPN and SVGIG (reference sequence). Trimming left V 2 bases short and J 4 bases short, with 8 bases between. The CDR3 DNA reads as TGTGCCTGGAGTCGAGGTTCCTATGGCTACACCTTC. It specifies CAWSRGSYGYTF.

This clone has a handful of counts. The rearrangement uses TRBV9 and TRBJ1-2; D ambiguous. Germline V lookup: CDR1 SGDLS, CDR2 YYNGEE. CDR3 length: 11 amino acids. V lost 3 bases and J lost 5, with 5 bases in between. The DNA for the CDR3 is TGTGCCAGCAGCGCCACTTATGGCTACACCTTC. This codes for CASSATYGYTF.

This chain links TRBV5-6 with TRBJ1-1; no definite D call. The germline gives CDR1 SGHDT, CDR2 YYEEEE. The CDR3 extends over 14 amino acids. V lost 4 bases to trimming and J lost 4 bases, with 14 bases between them. The CDR3 DNA is TGTGCCAGCAGCCGCGACCCCGGAGCCACTGAAGCTTTCTTT. Its translation is CASSRDPGATEAFF.

The chain combines TRBV2 with TRBJ1-1; tentative D call: TRBD1 (6 bases). The CDR3 is made up of 17 amino acids. V lost 7 bases and J lost 3, with 24 bases in between. CDR1 and CDR2 from the germline V gene are SNHLY and FYNNEI. CDR3 nucleotide sequence: TGTGCCAGCATTGGTCAGGGGCCCCAATCCCAAGACACTGAAGCTTTCTTT. Translation: CASIGQGPQSQDTEAFF.

The chain recombines TRBV7-2 with TRBJ1-3; 7 nucleotides line up with TRBD1. V was pared by 1 base and J by 0 bases, with 9 bases of the junction left unmatched. The CDR3 sequence is 18 residues long. Germline CDR1 SGHTA, CDR2 FQGNSA. CDR3 DNA sequence: TGTGCCAGCAGCTTAGGAGGGGGCCGGAGCTTCTCTGGAAACACCATATATTTT. It translates to CASSLGGGRSFSGNTIYF.

The V call is TRBV27, the J call TRBJ1-1; weak D call: TRBD1 (6 bases). Trimming removed 7 bases at V and 1 base at J, with 22 bases between. The CDR3 runs 17 residues. Looked up from germline, CDR1 is MNHEY and CDR2 is SMNVEV (reference sequence). The CDR3 DNA reads TGTGCCAGCAAGAGAAAAGGACAGACAGCCCGGAACACTGAAGCTTTCTTT. Translating it yields CASKRKGQTARNTEAFF.

The chain couples TRBV11-2 to TRBJ2-7, with TRBD2 matching over 8 bases. V was pared by 7 bases and J by 7 bases, with 12 bases of the junction left unmatched. CDR3 size: 14 residues. Per the germline V gene, CDR1 is SGHAT and CDR2 is FQNNGV. The CDR3 region is CASTGGNPAGEQYF. The CDR3 region has the DNA TGTGCCAGCACGGGGGGGAACCCCGCGGGGGAGCAGTACTTC.

As regards this clone: The same CDR3 also results from other DNA sequences found in this sample. The chain joins TRBV14 to TRBJ2-7, with D perhaps TRBD1 (6 bases). CDR1 is SGHDN, CDR2 FVKESK, per germline. The CDR3 spans 13 residues. V was clipped by 0 bases and J by 4 bases, with 7 bases between them. CDR3 DNA sequence: TGTGCCAGCAGCCAAGATAGGGGGTACGAGCAGTACTTC. This translates into CASSQDRGYEQYF.

This sequence joins TRBV24-1 and TRBJ2-2, with TRBD1 matching over 7 bases. Looked up from germline, CDR1 is KGHDR and CDR2 is SFDVKD. The V and J ends lost 2 bases and 5 bases, in that order; junction bases with no gene match: 1. The CDR3 totals 14 residues. CDR3 in amino acids: CATSDWDRTGELFF. CDR3 bases: TGTGCCACCAGTGATTGGGACAGAACCGGGGAGCTGTTTTTT.

The V and J genes are TRBV27 and TRBJ2-5; a weak D match, TRBD2 (6 bases). The ends were cut back, 3 bases at V and 5 bases at J, with 16 bases in the middle. Germline V gene data show CDR1 as MNHEY and CDR2 as SMNVEV (reference sequence). The CDR3 covers 15 residues. The CDR3 region is CASSFGRGPFETQYF. CDR3 nucleotides: TGTGCCAGCAGTTTCGGGCGGGGTCCTTTCGAGACCCAGTACTTC.

The V gene is TRBV2, the J gene TRBJ1-2, with TRBD1 matching over 8 bases. Trimming took 6 bases from V and 4 from J; bases not matched to a gene: 7. Germline assignment: CDR1 SNHLY and CDR2 FYNNEI. The CDR3 consists of 14 residues. The CDR3 spells CASRDRGGSYGYTF. As DNA, the CDR3 is TGTGCCAGCAGAGACAGGGGAGGCTCCTATGGCTACACCTTC.

The J gene is TRBJ2-2, the V gene TRBV27; D is unclear. From germline, CDR1 is MNHEY and CDR2 SMNVEV (reference sequence). V was trimmed by 2 bases and J by 3 bases, leaving 10 bases between them. The CDR3 totals 15 residues. DNA for the CDR3: TGTGCCAGCAGTTTACGGTTGTCGGACACCGGGGAGCTGTTTTTT. Translating gives CASSLRLSDTGELFF.